The source of this T cell receptor (beta chain) is a study of blood T cell repertoires in COVID-19. The method was immunoSEQ multiplex PCR; TCRdb's version includes in-frame clones alone and lacks a portion of them. The sample shows approximately 250,000 clones, roughly four fifths of them seen only once. The TCR comes from a woman between 50 and 59 years old with acute or convalescent COVID-19. The sequenced sample consisted of peripheral blood.

The CDR3 is CASTVGAGSGNQPQHF. CDR3 bases: TGTGCCAGTACGGTAGGGGCAGGGTCGGGCAATCAGCCCCAGCATTTT. The chain is built from TRBV19 and TRBJ1-5; D is possibly TRBD1 (5 bases). CDR1 is LNHDA, CDR2 SQIVND, per germline (reference sequence). The V end lost 7 bases, the J end lost 2 bases, and 18 bases lay between the germline ends. The CDR3 runs 16 residues.